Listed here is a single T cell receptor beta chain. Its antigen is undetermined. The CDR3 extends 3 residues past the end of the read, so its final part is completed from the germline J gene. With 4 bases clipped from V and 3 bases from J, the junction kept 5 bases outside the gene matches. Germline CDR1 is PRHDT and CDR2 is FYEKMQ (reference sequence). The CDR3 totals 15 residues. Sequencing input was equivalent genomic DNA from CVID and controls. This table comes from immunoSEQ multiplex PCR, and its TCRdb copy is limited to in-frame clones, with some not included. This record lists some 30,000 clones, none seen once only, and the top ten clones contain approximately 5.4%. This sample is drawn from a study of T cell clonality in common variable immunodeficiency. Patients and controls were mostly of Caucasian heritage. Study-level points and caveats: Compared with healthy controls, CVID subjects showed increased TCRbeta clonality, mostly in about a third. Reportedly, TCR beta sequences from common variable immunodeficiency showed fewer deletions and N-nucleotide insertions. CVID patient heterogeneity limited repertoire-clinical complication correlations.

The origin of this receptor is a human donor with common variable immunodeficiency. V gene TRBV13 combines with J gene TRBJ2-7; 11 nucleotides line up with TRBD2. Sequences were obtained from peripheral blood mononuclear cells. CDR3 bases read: TGTGCCAGCAGCTCACCTAGCGGGGGGTTCTACGAG. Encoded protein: CASSSPSGGFYE. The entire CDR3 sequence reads CASSSPSGGFYEQYF.